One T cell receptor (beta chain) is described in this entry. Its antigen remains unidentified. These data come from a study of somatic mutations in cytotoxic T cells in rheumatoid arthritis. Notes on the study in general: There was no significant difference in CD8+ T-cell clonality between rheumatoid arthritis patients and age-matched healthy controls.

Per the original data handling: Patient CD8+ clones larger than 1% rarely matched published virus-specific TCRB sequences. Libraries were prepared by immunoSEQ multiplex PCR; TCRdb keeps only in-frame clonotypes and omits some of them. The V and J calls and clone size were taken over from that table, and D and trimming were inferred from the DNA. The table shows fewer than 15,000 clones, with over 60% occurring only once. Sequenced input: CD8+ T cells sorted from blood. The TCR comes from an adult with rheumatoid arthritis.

CDR3 protein: CASSLTPGGTVGYTF. The CDR3 DNA follows: TGTGCCAGTAGTCTCACTCCGGGCGGGACGGTTGGCTACACCTTC. The rearrangement uses TRBV19 and TRBJ1-2; a possible D gene is TRBD1 (5 bases). Germline loops: CDR1 LNHDA, CDR2 SQIVND (reference sequence). CDR3 length: 15 amino acids. V lost 5 bases, J lost 7 bases, and 20 bases lay in between.